This T cell receptor (beta chain) stems from a study of control samples from healthy donors and cancer patients. The germline CDR1 and CDR2 sequences are WNHNN and SYGVQD (reference sequence). Trimming left V 6 bases short and J 5 bases short, with 16 bases between. CDR3 length equals 15 residues. The table came from immunoSEQ multiplex PCR; TCRdb's copy has only in-frame clones and leaves some out. This sample has about 160,000 clones, with about 93% found just once. V usage is TRBV10-1 and J usage is TRBJ2-2, with D uncertain. Sequenced material: blood. The TCR comes from a woman aged 60 to 75 in good health. In DNA, the CDR3 is TGCGCCAGCAGCCTAGACCCCCAACGGACCGGGGAGCTGTTTTTT. Protein sequence: CASSLDPQRTGELFF.